This TCR beta chain stems from a study of blood T cell repertoires in COVID-19. Turning to the study itself: From the United States, Italy and Spain came samples of acute and convalescent COVID-19.

Recruits, aged roughly 18 to 95 years, lived in around 24 US areas. Participant-given clinical history determined each cohort assignment. Cohort 3 recovered donors had two negative PCRs, clearance, or symptom resolution. Assay used: immunoSEQ multiplex PCR; TCRdb lists only in-frame clones, some missing. In the table there are 350,000 or so clones, about 92% of which are singletons. The origin of this receptor is a woman aged 25 to 39 who had recovered from COVID-19. Sequencing was carried out using PBMCs or T cells enriched from blood (not recorded which).

CDR3 sequence: CASSFYLNYNEQFF. CDR3 in DNA: TGTGCCAGCAGCTTCTATCTTAACTACAATGAGCAGTTCTTC. The rearrangement joins TRBV5-4 to TRBJ2-1; D ambiguous. V lost 2 bases, J lost 3 bases, and 9 bases lay in between. The CDR3 length is 14 residues. The germline gives CDR1 SGHNT, CDR2 YYREEE (reference sequence).